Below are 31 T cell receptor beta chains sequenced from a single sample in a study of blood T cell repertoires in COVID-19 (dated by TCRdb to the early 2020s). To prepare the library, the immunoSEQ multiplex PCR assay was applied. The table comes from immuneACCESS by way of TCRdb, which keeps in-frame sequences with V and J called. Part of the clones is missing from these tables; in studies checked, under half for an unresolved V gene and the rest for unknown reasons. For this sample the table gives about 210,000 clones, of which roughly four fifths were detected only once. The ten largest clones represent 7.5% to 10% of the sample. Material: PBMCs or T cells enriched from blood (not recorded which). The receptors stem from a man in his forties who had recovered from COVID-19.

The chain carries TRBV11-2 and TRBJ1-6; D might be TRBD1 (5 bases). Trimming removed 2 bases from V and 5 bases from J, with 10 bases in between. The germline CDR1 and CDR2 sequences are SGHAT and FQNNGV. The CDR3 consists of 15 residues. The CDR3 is CASSLMGQNNSPLHF. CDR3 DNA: TGTGCCAGCAGCTTAATGGGGCAGAATAATTCACCCCTCCACTTT. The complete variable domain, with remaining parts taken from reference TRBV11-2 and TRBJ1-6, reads EAGVAQSPRYKIIEKRQSVAFWCNPISGHATLYWYQQILGQGPKLLIQFQNNGVVDDSQLPKDRFSAERLKGVDSTLKIQPAKLEDSAVYLCASSLMGQNNSPLHFGNGTRLTVT.

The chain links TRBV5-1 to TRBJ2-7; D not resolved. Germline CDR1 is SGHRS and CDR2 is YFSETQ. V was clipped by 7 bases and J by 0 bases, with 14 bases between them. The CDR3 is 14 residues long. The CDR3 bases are TGCGCCAGCCGACACCGATTAAGCTCCTACGAGCAGTACTTC. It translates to CASRHRLSSYEQYF.

The CDR3, as DNA: TGTGCCAGCAGCTCTCGGACTAGCGGGGGGGCCATCCCCTACGAGCAGTACTTC. Protein sequence: CASSSRTSGGAIPYEQYF. This chain joins TRBV7-8 and TRBJ2-7; 15 bases are shared with TRBD2. The germline V gene encodes CDR1 SGHVS and CDR2 FQNEAQ. The V and J ends lost 4 bases and 2 bases, in that order; junction bases with no gene match: 9. The CDR3 loop spans 18 amino acids. The full variable domain, in which reference TRBV7-8 and TRBJ2-7 provide the parts outside the CDR3, is GAGVSQSPRYKVAKRGQDVALRCDPISGHVSLFWYQQALGQGPEFLTYFQNEAQLDKSGLPSDRFFAERPEGSVSTLKIQRTQQEDSAVYLCASSSRTSGGAIPYEQYFGPGTRLTVT.

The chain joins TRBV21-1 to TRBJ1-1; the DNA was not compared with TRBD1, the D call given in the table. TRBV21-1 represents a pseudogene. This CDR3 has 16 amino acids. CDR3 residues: CASSPQATGRPTEAFF. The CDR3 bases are TGTGCCAGCAGCCCCCAGGCGACAGGACGTCCTACTGAAGCTTTCTTT.

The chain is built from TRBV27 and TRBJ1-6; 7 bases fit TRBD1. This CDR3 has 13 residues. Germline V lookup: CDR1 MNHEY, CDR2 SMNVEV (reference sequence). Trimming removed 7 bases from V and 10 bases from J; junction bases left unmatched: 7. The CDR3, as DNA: TGTGCCAGCAAGACAGGGCTAGGCTCACCCCTCCACTTT. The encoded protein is CASKTGLGSPLHF.

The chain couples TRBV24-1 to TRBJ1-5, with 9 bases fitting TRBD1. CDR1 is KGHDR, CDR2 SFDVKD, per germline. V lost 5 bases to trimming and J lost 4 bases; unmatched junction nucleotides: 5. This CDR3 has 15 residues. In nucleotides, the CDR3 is TGTGCCACCAGTGGGACGGACAGGGGAAATCAGCCCCAGCATTTT. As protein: CATSGTDRGNQPQHF.

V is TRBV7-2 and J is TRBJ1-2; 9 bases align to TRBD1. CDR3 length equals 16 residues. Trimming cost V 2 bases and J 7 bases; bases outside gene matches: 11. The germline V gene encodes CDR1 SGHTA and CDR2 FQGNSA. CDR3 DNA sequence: TGTGCCAGCAGCTTAAATGCAGCGGGACAGGGAAGTGGCTACACCTTC. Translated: CASSLNAAGQGSGYTF. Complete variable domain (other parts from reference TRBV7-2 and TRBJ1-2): GAGVSQSPSNKVTEKGKDVELRCDPISGHTALYWYRQSLGQGLEFLIYFQGNSAPDKSGLPSDRFSAERTGGSVSTLTIQRTQQEDSAVYLCASSLNAAGQGSGYTFGSGTRLTVV.

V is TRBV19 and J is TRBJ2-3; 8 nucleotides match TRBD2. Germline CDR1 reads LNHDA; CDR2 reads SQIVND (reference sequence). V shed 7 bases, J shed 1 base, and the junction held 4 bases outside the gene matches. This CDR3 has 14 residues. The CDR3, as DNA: TGTGCCAGTAAATGGCGGGGGGGCACAGATACGCAGTATTTT. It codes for CASKWRGGTDTQYF.

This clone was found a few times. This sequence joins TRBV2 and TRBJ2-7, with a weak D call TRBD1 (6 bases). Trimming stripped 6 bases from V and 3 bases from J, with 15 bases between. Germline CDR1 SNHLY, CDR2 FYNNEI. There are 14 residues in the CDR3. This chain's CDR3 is CASRGTRTNYEQYF. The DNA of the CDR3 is TGTGCCAGCAGAGGGACACGCACAAACTACGAGCAGTACTTC.

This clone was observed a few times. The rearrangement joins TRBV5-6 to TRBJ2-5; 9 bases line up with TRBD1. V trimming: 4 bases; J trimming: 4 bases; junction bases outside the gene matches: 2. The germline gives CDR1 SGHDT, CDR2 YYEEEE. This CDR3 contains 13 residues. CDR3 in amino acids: CASSRTGAETQYF. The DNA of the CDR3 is TGTGCCAGCAGCCGGACAGGGGCAGAGACCCAGTACTTC.

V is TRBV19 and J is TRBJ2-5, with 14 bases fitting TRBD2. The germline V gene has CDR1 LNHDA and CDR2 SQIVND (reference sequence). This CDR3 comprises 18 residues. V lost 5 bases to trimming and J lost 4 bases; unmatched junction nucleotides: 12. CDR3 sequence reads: CASSDPGTSGGAPETQYF. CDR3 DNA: TGTGCCAGTAGTGATCCCGGGACTAGCGGGGGAGCACCAGAGACCCAGTACTTC.

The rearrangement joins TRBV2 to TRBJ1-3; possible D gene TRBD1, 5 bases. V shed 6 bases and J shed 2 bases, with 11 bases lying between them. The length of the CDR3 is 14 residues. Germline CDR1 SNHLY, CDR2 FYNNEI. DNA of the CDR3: TGTGCCAGCAGAGAACAGGTGGCTGGAAACACCATATATTTT. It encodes CASREQVAGNTIYF.

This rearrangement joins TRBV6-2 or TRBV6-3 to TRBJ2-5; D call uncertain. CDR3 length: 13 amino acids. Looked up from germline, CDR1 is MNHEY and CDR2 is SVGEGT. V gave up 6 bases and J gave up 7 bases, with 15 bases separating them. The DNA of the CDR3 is TGTGCCAGCAGCCCGAGTCCGCCGGGGACCCAGTACTTC. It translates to CASSPSPPGTQYF.

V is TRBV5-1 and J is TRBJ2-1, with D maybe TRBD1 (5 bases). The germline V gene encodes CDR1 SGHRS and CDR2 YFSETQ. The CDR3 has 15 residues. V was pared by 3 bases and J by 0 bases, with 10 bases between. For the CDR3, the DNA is TGCGCCAGCAGCTCGGACACCTACTCCTACAATGAGCAGTTCTTC. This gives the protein CASSSDTYSYNEQFF.

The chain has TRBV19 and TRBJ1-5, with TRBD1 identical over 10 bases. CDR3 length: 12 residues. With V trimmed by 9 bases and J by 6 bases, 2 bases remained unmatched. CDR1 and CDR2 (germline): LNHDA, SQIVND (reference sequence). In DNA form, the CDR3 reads TGTGCCAGCCGACAGGGGGCTCAGCCCCAGCATTTT. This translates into CASRQGAQPQHF. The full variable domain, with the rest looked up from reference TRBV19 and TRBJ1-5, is DGGITQSPKYLFRKEGQNVTLSCEQNLNHDAMYWYRQDPGQGLRLIYYSQIVNDFQKGDIAEGYSVSREKKESFPLTVTSAQKNPTAFYLCASRQGAQPQHFGDGTRLSIL.

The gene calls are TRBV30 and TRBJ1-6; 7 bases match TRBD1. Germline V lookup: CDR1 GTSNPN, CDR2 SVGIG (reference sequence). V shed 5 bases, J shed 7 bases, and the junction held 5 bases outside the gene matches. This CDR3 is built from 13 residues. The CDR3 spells CAWGQDRNSPLHF. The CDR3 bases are TGTGCCTGGGGACAGGACAGAAATTCACCCCTCCACTTT.

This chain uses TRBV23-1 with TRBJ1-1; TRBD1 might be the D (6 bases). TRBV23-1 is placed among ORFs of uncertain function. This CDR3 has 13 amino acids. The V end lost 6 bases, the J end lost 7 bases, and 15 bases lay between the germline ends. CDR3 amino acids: CASSYFGQIEAFF. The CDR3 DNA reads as TGCGCCAGCAGCTACTTCGGACAGATTGAAGCTTTCTTT.

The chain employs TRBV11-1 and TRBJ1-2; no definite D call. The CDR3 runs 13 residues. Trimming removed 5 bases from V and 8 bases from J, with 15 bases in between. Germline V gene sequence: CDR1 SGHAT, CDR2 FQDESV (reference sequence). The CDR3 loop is CASSTSGRRGYTF. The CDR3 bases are TGTGCCAGCAGCACCAGCGGTCGGCGCGGCTACACCTTC.

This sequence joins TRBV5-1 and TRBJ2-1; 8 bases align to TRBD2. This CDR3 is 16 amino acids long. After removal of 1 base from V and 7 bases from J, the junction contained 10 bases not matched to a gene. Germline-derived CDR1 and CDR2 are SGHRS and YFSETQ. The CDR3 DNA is TGCGCCAGCAGCTTGTCGGGAGGGCCCTCTTGGAATGAGCAGTTCTTC. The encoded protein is CASSLSGGPSWNEQFF. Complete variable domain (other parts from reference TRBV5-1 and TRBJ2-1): KAGVTQTPRYLIKTRGQQVTLSCSPISGHRSVSWYQQTPGQGLQFLFEYFSETQRNKGNFPGRFSGRQFSNSRSEMNVSTLELGDSALYLCASSLSGGPSWNEQFFGPGTRLTVL.

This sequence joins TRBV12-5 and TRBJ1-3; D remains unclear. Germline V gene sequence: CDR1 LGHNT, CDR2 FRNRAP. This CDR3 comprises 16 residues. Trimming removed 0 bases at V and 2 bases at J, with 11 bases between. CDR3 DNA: TGTGCTAGTGGTTTGGTACTTATGAGAACTGGAAACACCATATATTTT. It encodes CASGLVLMRTGNTIYF.

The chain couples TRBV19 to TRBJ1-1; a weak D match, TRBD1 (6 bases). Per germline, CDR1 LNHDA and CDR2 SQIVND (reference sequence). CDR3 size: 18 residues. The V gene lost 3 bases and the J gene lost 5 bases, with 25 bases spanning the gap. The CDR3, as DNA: TGTGCCAGTAGTATTGGGGGCGGCATCATCGGGCGGGGGACTGAAGCTTTCTTT. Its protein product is CASSIGGGIIGRGTEAFF.

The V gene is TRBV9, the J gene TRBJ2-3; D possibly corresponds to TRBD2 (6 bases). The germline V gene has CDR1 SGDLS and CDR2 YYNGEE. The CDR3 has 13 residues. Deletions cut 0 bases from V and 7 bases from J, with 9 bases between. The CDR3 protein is CASSVEGRNTQYF. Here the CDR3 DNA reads TGTGCCAGCAGCGTAGAAGGGAGGAATACGCAGTATTTT.

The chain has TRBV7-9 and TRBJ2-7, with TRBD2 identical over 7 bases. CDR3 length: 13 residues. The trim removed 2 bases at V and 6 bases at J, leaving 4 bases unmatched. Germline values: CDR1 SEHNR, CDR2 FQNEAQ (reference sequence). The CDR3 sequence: CASSLLTSVEQYF. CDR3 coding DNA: TGTGCCAGCAGCTTACTCACTAGCGTCGAGCAGTACTTC.

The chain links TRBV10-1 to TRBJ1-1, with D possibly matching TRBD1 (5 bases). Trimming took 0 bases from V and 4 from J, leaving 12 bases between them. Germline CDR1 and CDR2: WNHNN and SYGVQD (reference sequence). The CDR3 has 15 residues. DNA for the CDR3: TGCGCCAGCAGTGAGTCGGGAATTAGGGGCACTGAAGCTTTCTTT. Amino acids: CASSESGIRGTEAFF.

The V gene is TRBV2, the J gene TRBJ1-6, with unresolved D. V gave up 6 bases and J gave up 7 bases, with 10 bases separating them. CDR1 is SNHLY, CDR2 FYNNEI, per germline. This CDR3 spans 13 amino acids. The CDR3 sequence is CASRAGRNSPLHF. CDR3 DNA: TGTGCCAGCAGAGCAGGCAGAAATTCACCCCTCCACTTT.

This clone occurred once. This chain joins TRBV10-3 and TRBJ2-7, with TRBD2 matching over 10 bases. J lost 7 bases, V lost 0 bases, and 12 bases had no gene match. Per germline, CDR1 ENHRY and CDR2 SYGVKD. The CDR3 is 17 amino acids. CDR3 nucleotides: TGTGCCATCAGTGAGTCGATGGTGCGGACTAGCGGCTCAGAGCAGTACTTC. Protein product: CAISESMVRTSGSEQYF.

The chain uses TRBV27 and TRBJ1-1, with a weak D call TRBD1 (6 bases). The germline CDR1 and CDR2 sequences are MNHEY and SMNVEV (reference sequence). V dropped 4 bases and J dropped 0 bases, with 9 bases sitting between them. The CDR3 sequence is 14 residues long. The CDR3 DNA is TGTGCCAGCAGTTCGGACAGCTTGAACACTGAAGCTTTCTTT. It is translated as CASSSDSLNTEAFF.

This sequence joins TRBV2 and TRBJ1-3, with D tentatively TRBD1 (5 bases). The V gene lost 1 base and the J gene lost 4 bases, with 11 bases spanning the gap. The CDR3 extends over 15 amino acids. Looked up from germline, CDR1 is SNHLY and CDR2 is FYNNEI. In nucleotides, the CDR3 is TGTGCCAGCAGTGAAGATTTGGGGGGAGGAAACACCATATATTTT. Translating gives CASSEDLGGGNTIYF.

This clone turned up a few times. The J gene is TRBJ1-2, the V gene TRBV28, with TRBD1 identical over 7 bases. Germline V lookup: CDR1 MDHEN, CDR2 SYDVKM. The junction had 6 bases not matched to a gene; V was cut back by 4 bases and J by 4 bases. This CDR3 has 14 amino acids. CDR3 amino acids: CASSSDRVIYGYTF. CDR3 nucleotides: TGTGCCAGCAGTTCAGACAGGGTGATCTATGGCTACACCTTC.

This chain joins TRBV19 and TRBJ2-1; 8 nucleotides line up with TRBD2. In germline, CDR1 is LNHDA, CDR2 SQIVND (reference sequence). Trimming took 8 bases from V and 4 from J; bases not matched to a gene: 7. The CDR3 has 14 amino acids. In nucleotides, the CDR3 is TGTGCCAGTCGGGGACTAGTGGGATACAATGAGCAGTTCTTC. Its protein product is CASRGLVGYNEQFF.

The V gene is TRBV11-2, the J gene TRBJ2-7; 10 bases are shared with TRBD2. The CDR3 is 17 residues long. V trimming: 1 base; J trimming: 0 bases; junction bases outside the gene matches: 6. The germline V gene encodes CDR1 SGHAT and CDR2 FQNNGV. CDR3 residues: CASSLASGRRLSYEQYF. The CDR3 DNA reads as TGTGCCAGCAGCTTAGCTAGCGGGAGACGACTCTCCTACGAGCAGTACTTC.